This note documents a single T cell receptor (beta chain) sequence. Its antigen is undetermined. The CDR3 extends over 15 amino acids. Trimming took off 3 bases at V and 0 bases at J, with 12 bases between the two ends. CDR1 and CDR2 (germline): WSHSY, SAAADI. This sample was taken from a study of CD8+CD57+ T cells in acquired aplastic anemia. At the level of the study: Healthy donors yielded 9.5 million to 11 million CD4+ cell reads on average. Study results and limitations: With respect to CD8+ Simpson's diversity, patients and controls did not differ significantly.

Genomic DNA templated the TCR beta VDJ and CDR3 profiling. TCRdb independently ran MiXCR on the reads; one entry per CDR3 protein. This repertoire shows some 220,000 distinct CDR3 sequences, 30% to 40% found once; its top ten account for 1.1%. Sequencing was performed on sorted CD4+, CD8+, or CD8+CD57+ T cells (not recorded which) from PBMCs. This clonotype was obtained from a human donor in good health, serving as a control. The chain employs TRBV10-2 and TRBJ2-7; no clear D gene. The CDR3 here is CASSDFGQLSYEQYF. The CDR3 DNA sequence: TGCGCCAGCAGTGATTTTGGGCAGCTCTCCTACGAGCAGTACTTC.